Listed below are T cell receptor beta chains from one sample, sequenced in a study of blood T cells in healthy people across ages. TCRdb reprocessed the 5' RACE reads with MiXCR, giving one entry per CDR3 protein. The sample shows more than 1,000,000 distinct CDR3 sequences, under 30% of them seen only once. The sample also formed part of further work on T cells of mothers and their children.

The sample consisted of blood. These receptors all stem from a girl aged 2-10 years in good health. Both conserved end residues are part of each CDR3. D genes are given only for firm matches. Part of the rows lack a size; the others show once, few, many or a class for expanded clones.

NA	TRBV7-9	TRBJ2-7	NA	CASRTLGEQYF	TGTGCCAGCAGGACGCTGGGCGAGCAGTACTTC
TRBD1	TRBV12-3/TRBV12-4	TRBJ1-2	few	CASKRTGDYGYTF	TGTGCCAGCAAACGGACAGGGGACTATGGCTACACCTTC
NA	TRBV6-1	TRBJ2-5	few	CASHRVRETQYF	TGTGCCAGCCACAGGGTGAGAGAGACCCAGTACTTC
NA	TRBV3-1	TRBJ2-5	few	CASSRASQETQYF	TGTGCCAGCAGCCGAGCATCCCAAGAGACCCAGTACTTC
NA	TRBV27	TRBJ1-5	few	CASSLSGPPQPQHF	TGTGCCAGCAGTTTATCGGGCCCTCCTCAGCCCCAGCATTTT
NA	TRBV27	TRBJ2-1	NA	CASSWGIRQNEQFF	TGTGCCAGCAGTTGGGGGATTAGACAGAATGAGCAGTTCTTC
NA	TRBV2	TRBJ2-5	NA	CASRTLGTQYF	TGTGCCAGCAGGACCTTAGGGACCCAGTACTTC
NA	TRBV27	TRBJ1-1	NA	CASSPEKLNTEAFF	TGTGCCAGCAGTCCTGAGAAACTTAACACTGAAGCTTTCTTT
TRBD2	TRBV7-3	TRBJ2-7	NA	CASSLSGGMDEQYF	TGTGCCAGCAGCTTAAGCGGGGGGATGGACGAGCAGTACTTC
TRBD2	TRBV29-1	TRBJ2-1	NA	CSVVPGGPLDEQFF	TGCAGCGTTGTCCCGGGAGGGCCTTTAGATGAGCAGTTCTTC
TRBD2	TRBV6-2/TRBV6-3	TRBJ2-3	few	CASSPGTSGAYRADTQYF	TGTGCCAGCAGTCCGGGGACTAGCGGGGCGTATCGGGCAGATACGCAGTATTTT
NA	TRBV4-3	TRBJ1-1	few	CASSQVVAGDEAFF	TGCGCCAGCAGCCAAGTTGTGGCAGGGGACGAAGCTTTCTTT
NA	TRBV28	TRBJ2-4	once	CASTPRGQANLAKNIQYF	TGTGCCAGCACCCCTCGGGGCCAGGCCAACTTAGCCAAAAACATTCAGTACTTC
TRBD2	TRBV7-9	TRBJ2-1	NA	CASSWGLSHEQFF	TGTGCCAGCAGCTGGGGACTAAGCCATGAGCAGTTCTTC
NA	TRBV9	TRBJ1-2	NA	CASSVEGHNYGYTF	TGTGCCAGCAGCGTAGAAGGGCACAACTATGGCTACACCTTC
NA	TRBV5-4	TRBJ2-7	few	CASSLNTDYEQYF	TGTGCCAGCAGCTTGAATACAGACTACGAGCAGTACTTC
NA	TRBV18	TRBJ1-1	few	CASSPRSNLGTEAFF	TGTGCCAGCTCCCCAAGATCTAACTTGGGCACTGAAGCTTTCTTT
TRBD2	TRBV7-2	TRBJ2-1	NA	CASSTGLAINEQFF	TGTGCCAGCAGCACCGGACTAGCGATCAATGAGCAGTTCTTC
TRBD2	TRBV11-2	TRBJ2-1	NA	CASTSWDRGAGGEHEQFF	TGTGCCAGCACCTCCTGGGATCGCGGAGCGGGGGGCGAGCATGAGCAGTTCTTC
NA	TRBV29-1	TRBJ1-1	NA	CSVDQTNTEAFF	TGCAGCGTTGATCAGACGAACACTGAAGCTTTCTTT
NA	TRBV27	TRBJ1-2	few	CASSRGGLGYYGYTF	TGTGCCAGCAGCCGAGGGGGGCTGGGCTACTATGGCTACACCTTC
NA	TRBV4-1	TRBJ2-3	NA	CASSPGRELDTQYF	TGCGCCAGCAGCCCCGGAAGAGAGTTAGATACGCAGTATTTT
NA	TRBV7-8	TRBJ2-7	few	CASSPWSGPTYEQYF	TGTGCCAGCAGCCCCTGGTCCGGGCCCACCTACGAGCAGTACTTC